This TCR beta chain was observed in a study of CD8 T cells in Susac syndrome. RNA totalling roughly 0.5 to 1 ug underwent reverse transcription with random hexamers. Amplification of the TCR beta CDR3 was carried out by immunoSEQ multiplex PCR, which spanned a total of 54 Vbeta and 13 Jbeta segments. TCRdb re-analysed the immunoSEQ multiplex PCR reads in MiXCR, keeping a single row per CDR3 protein. Among 120,000 to 150,000 distinct CDR3 sequences listed, 90% to 95% were seen once. TEMRA cells were FACS-enriched, with CD8+ and CD4+ T cells isolated negatively. Germline lookup yields CDR1 DFQATT and CDR2 SNEGSKA (reference sequence). CDR3 length equals 14 residues. V lost 6 bases, J lost 4 bases, and 19 bases lay in between.

The sequenced sample consisted of CD8+ T cells from PBMCs. This TCR was sampled from a human donor in good health. The J gene is TRBJ2-7, the V gene TRBV20-1; D is ambiguous. The CDR3 DNA reads TGCAGTGCACAGAACCCACGTTTACTTTACGAGCAGTACTTC. This translates into CSAQNPRLLYEQYF.